One and the same sample provided the 5 T cell receptor beta chains below, sequenced in a study of regulatory T cells in long-lasting Graves disease. HTBI primers from iRepertoire and Arm-PCR of CDR3 regions yielded the TCR beta libraries. TCRdb analysed the multiplex PCR reads with MiXCR anew, one entry per CDR3 protein. The profile shows hundreds of thousands of distinct CDR3 sequences, 25% to 35% of them singletons. Regarding time point: persistent/refractory GD, antithyroid drugs over 5 years with positive TRAb. There was RNA extracted from PBMCs, and the TCR library was made from it. The input for sequencing was peripheral blood mononuclear cells (PBMCs), taken when the disease was refractory, from a patient treated with antithyroid drugs. The receptor set was obtained from a female donor with Graves disease.

The sample holds a few counts of this clonotype. The chain employs TRBV6-1 and TRBJ1-5; no reliable D call. Deletions cut 6 bases from V and 4 bases from J, with 16 bases between. This CDR3 spans 15 amino acids. Germline V lookup: CDR1 MNHNS, CDR2 SASEGT. The CDR3 loop reads CASRLRVPINQPQHF. In DNA form, the CDR3 reads TGTGCCAGCAGGCTCCGTGTGCCGATAAATCAGCCCCAGCATTTT.

The V gene is TRBV12-3 or TRBV12-4, the J gene TRBJ1-5, with 7 positions matching TRBD1. The CDR3 consists of 17 residues. V gave up 5 bases and J gave up 0 bases; unmatched junction bases: 10. The CDR3 nucleotides read TGTGCCAGCAGTCCAGGGGGGGGCTCCCTTAGCAATCAGCCCCAGCATTTT. It is translated as CASSPGGGSLSNQPQHF.

This chain connects TRBV6-1 to TRBJ1-2; 8 bases fit TRBD1. The CDR3 consists of 16 residues. CDR1 is MNHNS and CDR2 is SASEGT in the germline V gene. V lost 6 bases, J lost 4 bases, and 13 bases stayed unmatched. CDR3 sequence: CASRPDRVGGGYGYTF. In DNA form, the CDR3 reads TGTGCCAGCAGACCGGACAGGGTAGGGGGAGGCTATGGCTACACCTTC.

This chain connects TRBV10-3 to TRBJ2-3; 9 bases agree with TRBD2. With 5 bases clipped from V and 5 bases from J, the junction kept 2 bases outside the gene matches. The CDR3 sequence is 13 residues long. Germline V lookup: CDR1 ENHRY, CDR2 SYGVKD. CDR3 DNA: TGTGCCATCAGTTTAGCGGGAGAAGATACGCAGTATTTT. The encoded protein is CAISLAGEDTQYF.

This clonotype was picked up a small number of times. The chain combines TRBV3-1 with TRBJ1-5; TRBD1 might be the D (5 bases). Germline V gene sequence: CDR1 LGHDT, CDR2 YNNKEL (reference sequence). V lost 4 bases to trimming and J lost 8 bases, with 18 bases between them. The CDR3 covers 15 residues. The DNA of the CDR3 is TGTGCCAGCAGCCGCCGGGACCGCTACCCGGAGCCCCAGCATTTT. Protein product: CASSRRDRYPEPQHF.